This T cell receptor beta chain was identified in a study of blood T cell repertoires in COVID-19. Study summary: The analysed material was cDNA or gDNA that came from T cells, B-cell-depleted T cells, or PBMCs.

Assay: immunoSEQ multiplex PCR; the TCRdb copy retains only in-frame clones and omits some. The data show around 100,000 clones, with approximately 84% seen just once and 1.4% to 1.5% held by the top ten. The CDR3 runs to 16 residues. The ends lost 3 bases at V and 6 bases at J; junction bases unmatched: 13. Germline V gives CDR1 DFQATT, CDR2 SNEGSKA (reference sequence). This rearrangement joins TRBV20-1 to TRBJ2-7; 11 bases agree with TRBD2. This receptor was taken from a man in his forties or fifties with acute or convalescent COVID-19. Source material: peripheral blood. The CDR3 DNA sequence: TGCAGTGCTAGTGAACTAGCGGGAGCCCGAAGCGGCGAGCAGTACTTC. Protein: CSASELAGARSGEQYF.